Each of the 25 T cell receptor beta chains below was sequenced from the same sample in a study of cytomegalovirus exposure and HLA in healthy donors. A multiplex PCR was run with 60 Vbeta primers and 13 Jbeta primers. The method was immunoSEQ multiplex PCR; TCRdb's version includes in-frame clones alone and lacks a portion of them. The sample totals roughly 120,000 clones. The sequencing input was PBMCs. Every receptor here comes from a young man in good health and CMV-seronegative.

The chain combines TRBV7-9 with TRBJ2-5; 7 positions agree with TRBD1. This CDR3 comprises 14 residues. Germline CDR1 is SEHNR and CDR2 is FQNEAQ (reference sequence). The V segment lost 4 bases and the J segment 1 base; nucleotides outside the gene matches: 3. Here the CDR3 DNA reads TGTGCCAGCAGCTCAGGACAGGCCCAAGAGACCCAGTACTTC. As protein: CASSSGQAQETQYF.

The J gene is TRBJ1-1, the V gene TRBV4-1; perhaps TRBD1 as D (5 bases). The CDR3 sequence is 15 residues long. The V gene's germline CDR1 is MGHRA and CDR2 YSYEKL. Trimming removed 0 bases from V and 7 bases from J, with 15 bases in between. The CDR3 region has the DNA TGCGCCAGCAGCCAAGACCCAGCAGGGTCGAGTGAAGCTTTCTTT. Its protein is CASSQDPAGSSEAFF.

The CDR3 reads CASSLGQNQPQHF. Here the CDR3 DNA reads TGTGCCAGCAGCTTAGGCCAGAATCAGCCCCAGCATTTT. This chain links TRBV7-2 with TRBJ1-5; unclear D gene. CDR3 size: 13 residues. The V gene lost 1 base and the J gene lost 4 bases, with 5 bases spanning the gap. CDR1 and CDR2 from the germline V gene are SGHTA and FQGNSA.

The V and J genes are TRBV7-3 and TRBJ2-1; D is ambiguous. V lost 2 bases to trimming and J lost 9 bases, with 8 bases between them. Germline CDR1 and CDR2: SGHTA and FQGTGA. The CDR3 length is 12 residues. Written as DNA, the CDR3 is TGTGCCAGCAGCTTAGCGATCGGTGAGCAGTTCTTC. Protein sequence: CASSLAIGEQFF.

J is TRBJ2-1 and V is TRBV5-6, with 7 bases fitting TRBD2. Germline V gene data show CDR1 as SGHDT and CDR2 as YYEEEE. The CDR3 is 14 amino acids. Trimming at V came to 5 bases and at J to 7 bases, leaving 9 bases not matched to a gene. CDR3 region: CASRRVGGGNEQFF. The CDR3 DNA is TGTGCCAGCAGAAGGGTTGGGGGGGGGAATGAGCAGTTCTTC.

This chain uses TRBV11-2 with TRBJ1-5, with 7 bases lining up with TRBD1. V dropped 5 bases and J dropped 4; count of bases not matched to a gene: 8. This CDR3 comprises 15 residues. Looked up from germline, CDR1 is SGHAT and CDR2 is FQNNGV. The chain's CDR3 is CASSAGQKINQPQHF. The CDR3 DNA reads TGTGCCAGCAGCGCGGGACAGAAGATTAATCAGCCCCAGCATTTT. The complete variable domain, with remaining parts taken from reference TRBV11-2 and TRBJ1-5, reads EAGVAQSPRYKIIEKRQSVAFWCNPISGHATLYWYQQILGQGPKLLIQFQNNGVVDDSQLPKDRFSAERLKGVDSTLKIQPAKLEDSAVYLCASSAGQKINQPQHFGDGTRLSIL.

The chain couples TRBV5-4 to TRBJ1-2; the match to TRBD1 covers 8 bases. This CDR3 has 14 residues. Germline V gene lookup returns CDR1 SGHNT and CDR2 YYREEE (reference sequence). V shed 6 bases, J shed 2 bases, and the junction held 6 bases outside the gene matches. The chain's CDR3 is CASTATGENYGYTF. The CDR3 coding sequence is TGTGCCAGCACGGCGACAGGGGAAAACTATGGCTACACCTTC.

The V and J genes are TRBV2 and TRBJ2-7; 7 bases line up with TRBD1. The germline V gene has CDR1 SNHLY and CDR2 FYNNEI. The CDR3 length is 12 residues. Germline trimming cut 6 bases from V and 4 bases from J; bases unmatched to any gene: 3. The CDR3 protein is CASSNRGYEQYF. The CDR3 bases are TGTGCCAGCAGCAACAGGGGATACGAGCAGTACTTC.

The rearrangement links TRBV29-1 to TRBJ2-7, with 7 nucleotides matching TRBD1. V lost 7 bases, J lost 0 bases, and 6 bases stayed unmatched. There are 13 residues in the CDR3. The germline CDR1 and CDR2 sequences are SQVTM and ANQGSEA. The CDR3 DNA follows: TGCAGCGCCCGGGACAGAGACTCCTACGAGCAGTACTTC. Amino acid sequence: CSARDRDSYEQYF.

CDR3 residues: CASSLALAGIHNEQFF. The DNA for the CDR3 is TGTGCCAGCAGTTTAGCCCTAGCGGGAATCCACAATGAGCAGTTCTTC. The chain combines TRBV28 with TRBJ2-1; 9 bases align to TRBD2. J gave up 5 bases and V 2 bases, and 7 bases lay outside the gene matches. There are 16 residues in the CDR3. The germline CDR1 and CDR2 sequences are MDHEN and SYDVKM.

The V gene is TRBV2, the J gene TRBJ2-1, with 10 nucleotides matching TRBD1. With 6 bases clipped from V and 4 bases from J, the junction kept 6 bases outside the gene matches. The length of the CDR3 is 15 residues. The germline V gene encodes CDR1 SNHLY and CDR2 FYNNEI. The CDR3 here is CASRIGTGDYNEQFF. The CDR3 nucleotides are TGTGCCAGCAGGATTGGGACAGGGGATTACAATGAGCAGTTCTTC.

V usage is TRBV29-1 and J usage is TRBJ1-1, with 7 nucleotides matching TRBD1. Germline-derived CDR1 and CDR2 are SQVTM and ANQGSEA. Trimming at V came to 5 bases and at J to 1 base, leaving 10 bases not matched to a gene. The length of the CDR3 is 15 residues. The CDR3 region is CSVPGTAPPNTEAFF. CDR3 DNA: TGCAGCGTTCCCGGGACAGCCCCTCCGAACACTGAAGCTTTCTTT.

The chain carries TRBV6-6 and TRBJ1-3; D is perhaps TRBD1 (6 bases). This CDR3 comprises 16 residues. Trimming stripped 2 bases from V and 9 bases from J, with 20 bases between. Germline lookup yields CDR1 MNHNY and CDR2 SVGAGI (reference sequence). CDR3 nucleotide sequence: TGTGCCAGCAGTTACCCGGGACAATTTGATCGAAGCACCATATATTTT. Encoded protein: CASSYPGQFDRSTIYF.

J is TRBJ2-7 and V is TRBV9, with D perhaps TRBD2 (5 bases). This CDR3 has 14 amino acids. The ends were cut back, 4 bases at V and 8 bases at J, with 19 bases in the middle. Germline CDR1 is SGDLS and CDR2 is YYNGEE. The CDR3 DNA follows: TGTGCCAGCAGCCCCGCCGGGGTCCAATCCCAGCAGTACTTC. Residues: CASSPAGVQSQQYF.

The V call is TRBV18, the J call TRBJ2-1, with a tentative D call TRBD1 (5 bases). Between the trimmed V and J ends, which lost 3 bases and 7 bases, there was a span of 16 bases. This CDR3 has 15 amino acids. Per the germline V gene, CDR1 is KGHSH and CDR2 is LQKENI. In DNA, the CDR3 is TGTGCCAGCTCACCGCCTTTCGATAGGGGAAATGAGCAGTTCTTC. It specifies CASSPPFDRGNEQFF.

The genes are TRBV5-1 and TRBJ1-4; tentatively, D is TRBD1 (5 bases). This CDR3 has 15 residues. V was trimmed by 4 bases and J by 4 bases, leaving 14 bases between them. Germline loops: CDR1 SGHRS, CDR2 YFSETQ. CDR3 protein: CASSLSTGVNEKLFF. The CDR3 bases are TGCGCCAGCAGCCTATCTACAGGAGTTAATGAAAAACTGTTTTTT.

This chain connects TRBV28 to TRBJ2-7, with a tentative D call TRBD1 (5 bases). V was shortened by 8 bases and J by 2 bases, with 16 bases between the two germline ends. There are 14 residues in the CDR3. From germline, CDR1 is MDHEN and CDR2 SYDVKM. The CDR3 protein is CASRLPQVPYEQYF. The CDR3 region has the DNA TGTGCCAGCCGACTCCCACAGGTACCCTACGAGCAGTACTTC. Filled out from reference TRBV28 and TRBJ2-7, the complete variable domain reads DVKVTQSSRYLVKRTGEKVFLECVQDMDHENMFWYRQDPGLGLRLIYFSYDVKMKEKGDIPEGYSVSREKKERFSLILESASTNQTSMYLCASRLPQVPYEQYFGPGTRLTVT.

The chain links TRBV25-1 to TRBJ2-7, with TRBD2 as a possible D gene (5 bases). The CDR3 loop spans 14 amino acids. Germline V gene sequence: CDR1 MGHDK, CDR2 SYGVNS. The ends were cut back, 2 bases at V and 3 bases at J, with 11 bases in the middle. The CDR3 loop is CASSELSRGYEQYF. CDR3 sequence (DNA): TGTGCCAGCAGTGAACTCAGTCGGGGCTACGAGCAGTACTTC.

The chain carries TRBV5-1 and TRBJ1-2, with a weak D call TRBD1 (6 bases). Between the trimmed V and J ends, which lost 0 bases and 4 bases, there was a span of 16 bases. Germline V lookup: CDR1 SGHRS, CDR2 YFSETQ. There are 16 residues in the CDR3. The CDR3 DNA sequence: TGCGCCAGCAGCTTGGAGGCAGGGGATCTCCTCTATGGCTACACCTTC. Translation gives CASSLEAGDLLYGYTF.

CDR3 in amino acids: CASSQEGLAGRTDTQYF. The CDR3 nucleotides read TGCGCCAGCAGCCAAGAGGGTCTTGCGGGAAGGACAGATACGCAGTATTTT. The rearrangement uses TRBV4-3 and TRBJ2-3; the D gene is possibly TRBD2 (6 bases). The germline V gene has CDR1 LGHNA and CDR2 YSLEER. Trimming took off 0 bases at V and 3 bases at J, with 16 bases between the two ends. This CDR3 contains 17 residues.

The rearrangement links TRBV6-6 to TRBJ2-1, with 11 bases aligning to TRBD2. This CDR3 has 15 residues. V gave up 8 bases and J gave up 5 bases; unmatched junction bases: 8. Germline CDR1 is MNHNY and CDR2 is SVGAGI (reference sequence). The DNA for the CDR3 is TGTGCCAGCTCCCAGCGACTAGCGGGGAACAATGAGCAGTTCTTC. Translated: CASSQRLAGNNEQFF.

The chain joins TRBV2 to TRBJ2-3, with D perhaps TRBD1 (6 bases). V lost 7 bases to trimming and J lost 2 bases, with 13 bases between them. CDR1 and CDR2 from the germline V gene are SNHLY and FYNNEI. This CDR3 spans 14 amino acids. CDR3 bases: TGTGCCAGCACCTTAGACAGGTACACAGATACGCAGTATTTT. Its protein product is CASTLDRYTDTQYF.

The chain couples TRBV25-1 to TRBJ2-7; TRBD2 matches 7 bases. The CDR3 runs 16 residues. V shed 3 bases, J shed 2 bases, and the junction held 10 bases outside the gene matches. Looked up from germline, CDR1 is MGHDK and CDR2 is SYGVNS. The chain's CDR3 is CASSDGRLADAYEQYF. The CDR3 DNA reads as TGTGCCAGCAGTGACGGGAGGCTAGCGGACGCCTACGAGCAGTACTTC.

The CDR3 DNA is TGTGCCAGCAGTGATAGGGGACAGAACACTGAAGCTTTCTTT. It is translated as CASSDRGQNTEAFF. The chain uses TRBV2 and TRBJ1-1, with D possibly TRBD1 on 6 matching bases. The CDR3 covers 14 residues. Trimming left V 3 bases short and J 1 base short, with 9 bases between. CDR1 is SNHLY, CDR2 FYNNEI, per germline.

The chain combines TRBV30 with TRBJ1-1; TRBD1 might be the D (5 bases). This CDR3 spans 16 amino acids. Germline V CDR1 and CDR2: GTSNPN, SVGIG (reference sequence). Trimming shortened V by 7 bases and J by 4 bases, and 25 bases separated the two germline ends. CDR3 amino acids: CASTRGVSPLGTEAFF. CDR3 nucleotides: TGTGCCTCTACTCGGGGGGTCTCCCCCTTGGGCACTGAAGCTTTCTTT.